The rows below give T cell receptor beta chains drawn from one sample of a study of response to subunit inactivated influenza vaccine. A single record per CDR3 protein comes from TCRdb applying MiXCR to the RT-PCR reads. In the table there are hundreds of thousands of distinct CDR3 sequences, just over 20% of which are singletons. The source material was PBMCs from blood, sampled about 20 months after vaccination. Receptor source: a man aged 50 to 75 who received an inactivated influenza vaccine. Each CDR3 is given with its conserved first and last residue. Each record gives: V gene, clone size, D gene, J gene, CDR3 DNA, CDR3 protein. D genes are given only for firm matches. Rows may omit the clone size; those that give it use once, few, many or a size class.

v_gene: TRBV15
abundance: NA
d_gene: NA
j_gene: TRBJ2-1
CDR3nt: TGTGCCACCAGCAGAGTCCATTCGGGAAATGAGCAGTTCTTC
CDR3aa: CATSRVHSGNEQFF

v_gene: TRBV6-2/TRBV6-3
abundance: NA
d_gene: NA
j_gene: TRBJ2-1
CDR3nt: TGTGCCAGCAGTTATGTGGGGAATGAGCAGTTCTTC
CDR3aa: CASSYVGNEQFF

v_gene: TRBV6-2/TRBV6-3
abundance: few
d_gene: NA
j_gene: TRBJ2-5
CDR3nt: TGTGCCAGCAGACAAACTAGCCGGGAGACCCAGTACTTC
CDR3aa: CASRQTSRETQYF

v_gene: TRBV5-1
abundance: few
d_gene: TRBD1
j_gene: TRBJ1-6
CDR3nt: TGCGCCAGCAGCCTGGCCTTCGATCCGGGACAGAATTCACCCCTCCACTTT
CDR3aa: CASSLAFDPGQNSPLHF

v_gene: TRBV20-1
abundance: many
d_gene: NA
j_gene: TRBJ1-1
CDR3nt: TGCAGTGCTCCTGACATCGTCAACACTGAAGCTTTCTTT
CDR3aa: CSAPDIVNTEAFF

v_gene: TRBV5-1
abundance: NA
d_gene: TRBD1
j_gene: TRBJ2-7
CDR3nt: TGCGCCAGCAGCTTTGGGGGACAGGGTAAGGACGAGCAGTACTTC
CDR3aa: CASSFGGQGKDEQYF

v_gene: TRBV6-2/TRBV6-3
abundance: NA
d_gene: NA
j_gene: TRBJ2-1
CDR3nt: TGTGCCAGCAGTTACTCGTTTACCCACGACAATGAGCAGTTCTTC
CDR3aa: CASSYSFTHDNEQFF

v_gene: TRBV6-1
abundance: NA
d_gene: NA
j_gene: TRBJ1-2
CDR3nt: TGTGCCAGCACCACTCAGGCAGCAAACTATGGCTACACCTTC
CDR3aa: CASTTQAANYGYTF

v_gene: TRBV4-3
abundance: NA
d_gene: TRBD2
j_gene: TRBJ2-1
CDR3nt: TGCGCCAGCAGCCAAGTCGGGACTAGTCGGGGTGAGCAGTTCTTC
CDR3aa: CASSQVGTSRGEQFF

v_gene: TRBV20-1
abundance: many
d_gene: NA
j_gene: TRBJ1-5
CDR3nt: TGCAGTGCTAGAGAAACAAGCAGACAGCCCCAGCATTTT
CDR3aa: CSARETSRQPQHF

v_gene: TRBV27
abundance: NA
d_gene: TRBD2
j_gene: TRBJ2-3
CDR3nt: TGTGCCAGCAGTTTAGCGGGAGAAGTGGGGATTACGCAGTATTTT
CDR3aa: CASSLAGEVGITQYF

v_gene: TRBV27
abundance: NA
d_gene: NA
j_gene: TRBJ2-1
CDR3nt: TGTGCCAGCAGTTCATCCGGGGCTAGGTATGAGCAGTTCTTC
CDR3aa: CASSSSGARYEQFF

v_gene: TRBV20-1
abundance: many
d_gene: NA
j_gene: TRBJ1-6
CDR3nt: TGCAGTGCTAGAGAGGGACGTACTAAAGGAACCTATAATTCACCCCTCCACTTT
CDR3aa: CSAREGRTKGTYNSPLHF

v_gene: TRBV20-1
abundance: few
d_gene: NA
j_gene: TRBJ2-7
CDR3nt: TGCAGTGCTAGCCCGCGTACTAGGGATTACGAGCAGTACTTC
CDR3aa: CSASPRTRDYEQYF

v_gene: TRBV7-9
abundance: NA
d_gene: TRBD2
j_gene: TRBJ2-7
CDR3nt: TGTGCCAGCAGCTTAGACCGGGACTACTACGAGCAGTACTTC
CDR3aa: CASSLDRDYYEQYF

v_gene: TRBV24-1
abundance: NA
d_gene: NA
j_gene: TRBJ2-1
CDR3nt: TGTGCCACCAGTGTGTGGGACTTCAATGAGCAGTTCTTC
CDR3aa: CATSVWDFNEQFF

v_gene: TRBV6-5
abundance: few
d_gene: TRBD2
j_gene: TRBJ2-5
CDR3nt: TGTGCCAGCAGTTACCTACGGACTAGCGGGGGTCAAGAGACCCAGTACTTC
CDR3aa: CASSYLRTSGGQETQYF

v_gene: TRBV20-1
abundance: NA
d_gene: NA
j_gene: TRBJ1-5
CDR3nt: TGCAGTGCTAGAGGTACAGGGTTCCGACATAGCAATCAGCCCCAGCATTTT
CDR3aa: CSARGTGFRHSNQPQHF

v_gene: TRBV23-1
abundance: few
d_gene: NA
j_gene: TRBJ2-1
CDR3nt: TGCGCCAGCAGTCAATCAGAGGGGCGGAATGAGCAGTTCTTC
CDR3aa: CASSQSEGRNEQFF

v_gene: TRBV4-2
abundance: few
d_gene: TRBD1
j_gene: TRBJ1-3
CDR3nt: TGTGCCAGCAGCCAAGATGGGACAGGGTCGGGAAACACCATATATTTT
CDR3aa: CASSQDGTGSGNTIYF